The clone carrying this T cell receptor beta chain has a handful of counts. The CDR3 sequence is 17 residues long. Between the trimmed V and J ends, which lost 3 bases and 5 bases, there was a span of 22 bases. Germline loops: CDR1 MNHEY, CDR2 SVGAGI. The entry originates in a study of human T cells and chemical hapten exposure. Time point noted: pre-sensitization, week 0. The sample's treatment: therapeutic diphenylcyclopropenone sensitization with weekly scalp DPC. TCRdb reanalysed the RACE reads using MiXCR and keeps one entry per CDR3 protein. The sample holds 300,000 to 450,000 distinct CDR3 sequences, around 5.5% seen once.

The origin of this receptor is a woman aged 18-29 years with alopecia areata. Some clones in this sample may be carry-over from other donors' samples. The material sequenced was whole blood, taken in connection with sensitization to the hapten diphenylcyclopropenone (DPC). V gene TRBV6-5 combines with J gene TRBJ1-1, with D possibly TRBD1 on 5 matching bases. CDR3 in amino acids: CASSYLWGGRERTEAFF. Written as DNA, the CDR3 is TGTGCCAGCAGTTATCTTTGGGGAGGCAGGGAGAGAACTGAAGCTTTCTTT.